The clone carrying this T cell receptor beta chain has more than one count but fewer than ten. The source of the sample is a study of read filtering for tumor transcriptome and immune sequencing. This library used about 400 ng RNA and molecular barcoded adaptors spanning alpha/delta and beta/gamma chains. TCRdb called the reads again in MiXCR, with one record for every CDR3 protein. The profile shows fewer than 50,000 distinct CDR3 sequences, approximately 15% of them singletons. V lost 7 bases to trimming and J lost 4 bases; unmatched junction nucleotides: 6. This CDR3 contains 13 residues. CDR1 and CDR2 from the germline V gene are ENHRY and SYGVKD.

The receptor was derived from a donor aged 40 or over with multiple myeloma. Source material: a population of CD138-negative cells sorted from bone marrow. The chain carries TRBV10-3 and TRBJ2-7, with 8 bases matching TRBD2. In nucleotides, the CDR3 is TGTGCCATCACTCCGGGGGGGGGGTACGAGCAGTACTTC. It encodes CAITPGGGYEQYF.